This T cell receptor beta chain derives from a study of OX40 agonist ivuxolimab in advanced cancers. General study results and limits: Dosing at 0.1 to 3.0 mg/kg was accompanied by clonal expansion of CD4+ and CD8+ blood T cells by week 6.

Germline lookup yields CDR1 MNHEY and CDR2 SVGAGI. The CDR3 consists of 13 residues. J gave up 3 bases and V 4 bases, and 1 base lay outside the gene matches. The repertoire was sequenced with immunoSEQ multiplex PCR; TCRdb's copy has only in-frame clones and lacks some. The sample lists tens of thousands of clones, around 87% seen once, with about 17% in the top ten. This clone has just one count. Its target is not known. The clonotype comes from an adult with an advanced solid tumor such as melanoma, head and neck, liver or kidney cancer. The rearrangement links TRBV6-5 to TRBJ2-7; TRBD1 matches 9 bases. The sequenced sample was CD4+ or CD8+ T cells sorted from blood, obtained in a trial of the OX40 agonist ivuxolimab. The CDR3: CASSSGQGYEQYF. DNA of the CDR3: TGTGCCAGCAGTTCGGGACAGGGCTACGAGCAGTACTTC.